This T cell receptor (beta chain) was retrieved from a study of shared clonotypes between healthy human individuals. The study's findings and limits: In this cohort, only blood was sampled, and tissue repertoires likely differ.

V lost 0 bases and J 5 bases, leaving 10 bases between the germline ends. The CDR3 totals 14 residues. The V gene's germline CDR1 is KGHSH and CDR2 LQKENI. The repertoire was sequenced with immunoSEQ multiplex PCR; TCRdb's copy has only in-frame clones and lacks some. This table holds millions of clones, around nine tenths found once. As concerns this clone: Antigen: not known.

The specimen sequenced was naive CD4+ T cells sorted from blood. Indicated subset: CD45RA+ positively selected. The sequence came from a man aged 18 to 30 in good health. The chain combines TRBV18 with TRBJ2-5; D not certain. As DNA, the CDR3 is TGTGCCAGCTCACCACCGAATCTGTTGGAGACCCAGTACTTC. Its protein product is CASSPPNLLETQYF.